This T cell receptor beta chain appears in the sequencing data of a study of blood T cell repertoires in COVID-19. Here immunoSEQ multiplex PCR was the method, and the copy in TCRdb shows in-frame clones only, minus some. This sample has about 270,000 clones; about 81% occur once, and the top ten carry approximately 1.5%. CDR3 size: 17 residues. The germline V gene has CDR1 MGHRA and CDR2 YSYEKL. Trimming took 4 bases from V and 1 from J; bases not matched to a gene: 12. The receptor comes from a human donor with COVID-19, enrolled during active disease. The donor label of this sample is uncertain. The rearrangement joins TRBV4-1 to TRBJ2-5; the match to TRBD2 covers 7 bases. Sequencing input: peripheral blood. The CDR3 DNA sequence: TGCGCCAGCAGCCTTTCTTCTAGCGGAGATACCCAAGAGACCCAGTACTTC. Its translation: CASSLSSSGDTQETQYF.